This TCR beta chain was captured in a study of shared clonotypes between healthy human individuals. Study-level results: Exclusively blood specimens were collected; tissue repertoires likely differ. Memory subsets generally showed lower estimated richness than naive subsets.

Germline V gene sequence: CDR1 SQVTM, CDR2 ANQGSEA. This CDR3 contains 12 residues. Trimming shortened V by 4 bases and J by 3 bases, and 8 bases separated the two germline ends. For sorted subsets, approximately 0.2 ug DNA per replicate equaled around 28,000 T cell genomes. In the study's own analysis: Junction-only immunoSEQ sequences carried no quality scores, so filtering differed. TCRdb keeps only in-frame clones here, not all; method: immunoSEQ multiplex PCR. V and J calls and clone size are copied from that table; D and trimming were computed from the DNA. Of around 1.6 million clones listed, approximately 98% were seen once; the top ten hold about 0.45%. Note on this clone: Its specificity is unknown.

The TCR sequence derives from a man aged 30 to 39 in good health. Sequenced: naive CD4+ T cells sorted from blood. Stated subset: CD45RA+ positively selected. The chain carries TRBV29-1 and TRBJ2-3; tentative D call: TRBD1 (5 bases). The CDR3 region is CSVVAGTDTQYF. The CDR3 nucleotides read TGCAGCGTTGTGGCAGGGACAGATACGCAGTATTTT.